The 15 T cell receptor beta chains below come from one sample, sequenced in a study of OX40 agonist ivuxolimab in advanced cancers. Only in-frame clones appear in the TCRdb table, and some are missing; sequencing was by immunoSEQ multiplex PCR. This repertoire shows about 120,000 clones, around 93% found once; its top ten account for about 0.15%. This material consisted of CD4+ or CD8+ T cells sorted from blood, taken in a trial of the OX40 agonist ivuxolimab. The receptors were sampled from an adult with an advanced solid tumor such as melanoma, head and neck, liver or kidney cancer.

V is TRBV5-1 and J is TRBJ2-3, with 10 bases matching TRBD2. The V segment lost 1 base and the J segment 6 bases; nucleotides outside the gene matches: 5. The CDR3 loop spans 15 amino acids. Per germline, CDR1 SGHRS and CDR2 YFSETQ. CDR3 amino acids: CASSLSGGESDTQYF. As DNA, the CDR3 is TGCGCCAGCAGCTTGAGCGGGGGGGAATCGGATACGCAGTATTTT.

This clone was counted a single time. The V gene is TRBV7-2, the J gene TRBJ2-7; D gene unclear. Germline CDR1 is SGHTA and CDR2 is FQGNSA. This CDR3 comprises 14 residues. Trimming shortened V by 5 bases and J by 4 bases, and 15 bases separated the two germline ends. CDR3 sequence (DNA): TGTGCCAGCAGCCTCTCTGGAGTGGTGTACGAGCAGTACTTC. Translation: CASSLSGVVYEQYF.

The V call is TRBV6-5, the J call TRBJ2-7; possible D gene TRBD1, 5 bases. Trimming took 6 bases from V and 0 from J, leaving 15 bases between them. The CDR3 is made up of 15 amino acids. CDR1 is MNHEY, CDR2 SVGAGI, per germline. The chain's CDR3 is CASSPQAGLSYEQYF. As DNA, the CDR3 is TGTGCCAGCAGCCCTCAGGCAGGGCTCTCCTACGAGCAGTACTTC.

The CDR3 sequence is CASSEYKDEQFF. CDR3 in DNA: TGTGCCAGCAGTGAATATAAGGATGAGCAGTTCTTC. The rearrangement links TRBV25-1 to TRBJ2-1, with D uncertain. Germline V gene sequence: CDR1 MGHDK, CDR2 SYGVNS. The CDR3 covers 12 residues. Trimming shortened V by 0 bases and J by 8 bases, and 5 bases separated the two germline ends.

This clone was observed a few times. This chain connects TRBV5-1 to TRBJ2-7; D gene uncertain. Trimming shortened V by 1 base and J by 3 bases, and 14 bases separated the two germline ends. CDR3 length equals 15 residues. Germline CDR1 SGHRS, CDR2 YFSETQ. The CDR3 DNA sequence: TGCGCCAGCAGCTTGTCGCGGTACCAAGACTACGAGCAGTACTTC. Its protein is CASSLSRYQDYEQYF. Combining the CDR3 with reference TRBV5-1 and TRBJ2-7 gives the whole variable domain KAGVTQTPRYLIKTRGQQVTLSCSPISGHRSVSWYQQTPGQGLQFLFEYFSETQRNKGNFPGRFSGRQFSNSRSEMNVSTLELGDSALYLCASSLSRYQDYEQYFGPGTRLTVT.

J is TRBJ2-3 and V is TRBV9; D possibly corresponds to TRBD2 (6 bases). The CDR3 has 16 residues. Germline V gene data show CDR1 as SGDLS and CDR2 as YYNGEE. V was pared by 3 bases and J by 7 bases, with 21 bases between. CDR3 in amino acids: CASSATPGLPANTQYF. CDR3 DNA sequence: TGTGCCAGCAGCGCAACTCCCGGACTACCGGCGAATACGCAGTATTTT.

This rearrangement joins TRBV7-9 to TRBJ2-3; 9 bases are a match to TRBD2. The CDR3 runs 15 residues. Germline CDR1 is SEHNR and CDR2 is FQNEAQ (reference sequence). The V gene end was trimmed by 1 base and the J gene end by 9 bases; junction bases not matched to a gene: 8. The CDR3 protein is CASSLVAGGPWTQYF. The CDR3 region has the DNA TGTGCCAGCAGCTTAGTGGCGGGGGGGCCGTGGACGCAGTATTTT.

CDR3 sequence reads: CASSLVRVSVDTQYF. The CDR3 nucleotides are TGTGCCAGCAGTTTAGTGAGAGTATCGGTAGATACGCAGTATTTT. This sequence joins TRBV27 and TRBJ2-3; D is undetermined. This CDR3 region has 15 residues. The germline gives CDR1 MNHEY, CDR2 SMNVEV (reference sequence). The V and J ends lost 2 bases and 5 bases respectively, with 14 bases between them.

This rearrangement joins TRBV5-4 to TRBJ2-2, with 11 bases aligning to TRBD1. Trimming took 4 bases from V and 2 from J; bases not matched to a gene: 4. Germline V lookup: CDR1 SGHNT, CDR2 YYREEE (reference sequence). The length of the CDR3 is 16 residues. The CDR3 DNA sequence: TGTGCCAGCAGCCGCGGGACAGGGGGTAACACCGGGGAGCTGTTTTTT. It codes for CASSRGTGGNTGELFF.

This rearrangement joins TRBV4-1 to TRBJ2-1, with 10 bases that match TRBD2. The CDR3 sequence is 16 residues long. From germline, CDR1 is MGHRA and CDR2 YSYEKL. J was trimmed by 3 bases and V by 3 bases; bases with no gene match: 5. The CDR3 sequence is CASSHSGGGLYNEQFF. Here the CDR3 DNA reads TGCGCCAGCAGCCACAGCGGGGGGGGACTCTACAATGAGCAGTTCTTC.

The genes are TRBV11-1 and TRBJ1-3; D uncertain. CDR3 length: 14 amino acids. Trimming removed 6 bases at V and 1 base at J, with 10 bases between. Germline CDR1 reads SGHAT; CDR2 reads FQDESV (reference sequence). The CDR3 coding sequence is TGTGCCAGCAGATTCGGCCGTTCTGGAAACACCATATATTTT. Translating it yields CASRFGRSGNTIYF. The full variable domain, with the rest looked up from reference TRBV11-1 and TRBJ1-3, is EAEVAQSPRYKITEKSQAVAFWCDPISGHATLYWYRQILGQGPELLVQFQDESVVDDSQLPKDRFSAERLKGVDSTLKIQPAELGDSAMYLCASRFGRSGNTIYFGEGSWLTVV.

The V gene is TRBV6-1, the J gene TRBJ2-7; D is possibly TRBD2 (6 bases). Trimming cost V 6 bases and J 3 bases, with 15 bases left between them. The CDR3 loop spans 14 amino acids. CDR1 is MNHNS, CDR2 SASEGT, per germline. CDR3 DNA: TGTGCCAGCAGGCCACGGGGGAGTCTCTACGAGCAGTACTTC. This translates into CASRPRGSLYEQYF.

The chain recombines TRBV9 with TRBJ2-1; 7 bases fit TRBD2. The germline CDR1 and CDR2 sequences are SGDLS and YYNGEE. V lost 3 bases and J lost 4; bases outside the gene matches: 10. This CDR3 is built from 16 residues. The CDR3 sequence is CASSARMGGGYNEQFF. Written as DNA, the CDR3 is TGTGCCAGCAGCGCCCGTATGGGGGGGGGATACAATGAGCAGTTCTTC.

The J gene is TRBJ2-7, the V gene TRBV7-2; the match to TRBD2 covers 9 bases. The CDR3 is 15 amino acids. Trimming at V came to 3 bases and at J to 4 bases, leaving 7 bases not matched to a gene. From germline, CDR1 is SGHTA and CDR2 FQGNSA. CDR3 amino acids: CASSFTRGGQYEQYF. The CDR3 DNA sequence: TGTGCCAGCAGCTTTACGCGGGGGGGCCAGTACGAGCAGTACTTC.

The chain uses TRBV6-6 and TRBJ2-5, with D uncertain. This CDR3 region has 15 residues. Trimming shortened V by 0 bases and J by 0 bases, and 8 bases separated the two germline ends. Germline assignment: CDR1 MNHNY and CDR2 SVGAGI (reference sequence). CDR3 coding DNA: TGTGCCAGCAGTTACTCGATCACCTACCAAGAGACCCAGTACTTC. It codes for CASSYSITYQETQYF.